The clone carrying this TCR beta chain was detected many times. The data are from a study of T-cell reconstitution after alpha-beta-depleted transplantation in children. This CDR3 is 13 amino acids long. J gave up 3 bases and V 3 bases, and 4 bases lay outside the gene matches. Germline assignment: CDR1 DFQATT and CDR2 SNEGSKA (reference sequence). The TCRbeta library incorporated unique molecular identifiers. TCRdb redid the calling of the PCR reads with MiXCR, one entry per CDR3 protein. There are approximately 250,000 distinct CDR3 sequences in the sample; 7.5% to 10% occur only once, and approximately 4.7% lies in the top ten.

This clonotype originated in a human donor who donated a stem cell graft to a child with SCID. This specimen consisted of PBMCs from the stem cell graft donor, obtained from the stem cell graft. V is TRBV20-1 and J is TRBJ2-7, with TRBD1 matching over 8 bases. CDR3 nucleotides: TGCAGTGCTAGGGACAGGGTGGACTACGAGCAGTACTTC. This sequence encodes CSARDRVDYEQYF.